The next 10 T cell receptor beta chains were all read from a single sample in a study of blood T cell repertoires in COVID-19. Repertoires were generated with immunoSEQ multiplex PCR, while TCRdb's copy carries only in-frame clones and drops some. The repertoire holds 93,000 or so clones, roughly 87% seen once, with more than 5.5% in the top ten. Sequencing used peripheral blood. These receptors all come from a human donor in a cohort sampled during active COVID-19.

The chain joins TRBV28 to TRBJ2-7, with a weak D call TRBD1 (5 bases). Trimming took 3 bases from V and 5 from J, leaving 17 bases between them. The length of the CDR3 is 15 residues. CDR1 and CDR2 (germline): MDHEN, SYDVKM. The CDR3 DNA follows: TGTGCCAGCAGTTTCCCGGACCAGGGTGTCGACGAGCAGTACTTC. As protein: CASSFPDQGVDEQYF. The entire variable domain, with the rest obtained from reference TRBV28 and TRBJ2-7, is as follows: DVKVTQSSRYLVKRTGEKVFLECVQDMDHENMFWYRQDPGLGLRLIYFSYDVKMKEKGDIPEGYSVSREKKERFSLILESASTNQTSMYLCASSFPDQGVDEQYFGPGTRLTVT.

This rearrangement joins TRBV28 to TRBJ2-1; the D gene is possibly TRBD2 (6 bases). From germline, CDR1 is MDHEN and CDR2 SYDVKM. The CDR3 length is 16 residues. V was shortened by 6 bases and J by 6 bases, with 21 bases between the two germline ends. The CDR3 nucleotides read TGTGCCAGCAGCCCGATTGCGGCGGGGAGGCCCAATGAGCAGTTCTTC. This sequence encodes CASSPIAAGRPNEQFF.

This clone was recorded once. V gene TRBV3-1 (or the pseudogene TRBV3-2) combines with J gene TRBJ2-7, with 9 bases matching TRBD1. V lost 4 bases, J lost 3 bases, and 7 bases stayed unmatched. Germline CDR1 and CDR2: LGHDT and YNNKEL (reference sequence). This CDR3 comprises 15 residues. Written as DNA, the CDR3 is TGTGCCAGCAGCCTCGGTTGGACAGGGGACTACGAGCAGTACTTC. It codes for CASSLGWTGDYEQYF.

The CDR3 loop is CASSLRTRDTEAFF. The CDR3 region has the DNA TGTGCCAGCAGCTTACGGACGCGGGACACTGAAGCTTTCTTT. The chain uses TRBV7-3 and TRBJ1-1; D remains ambiguous. With 2 bases removed from V and 3 bases from J, the gap between germline ends came to 10 bases. Looked up from germline, CDR1 is SGHTA and CDR2 is FQGTGA. The length of the CDR3 is 14 residues.

V and J are TRBV19 and TRBJ2-1; no firm D call. Looked up from germline, CDR1 is LNHDA and CDR2 is SQIVND (reference sequence). The V end lost 3 bases, the J end lost 0 bases, and 15 bases lay between the germline ends. CDR3 length equals 17 residues. The DNA for the CDR3 is TGTGCCAGTAGTATTCAGAGGCGGCATAGCTCCTACAATGAGCAGTTCTTC. This encodes CASSIQRRHSSYNEQFF.

The CDR3 coding sequence is TGTGCCAGCAGCCCGGGACAGGGGGCAACTAATGAAAAACTGTTTTTT. Translation: CASSPGQGATNEKLFF. The gene calls are TRBV7-8 and TRBJ1-4, with 11 bases that match TRBD1. This CDR3 region has 16 residues. Germline V gene lookup returns CDR1 SGHVS and CDR2 FQNEAQ. V gave up 5 bases and J gave up 0 bases; unmatched junction bases: 2.

The chain couples TRBV5-6 to TRBJ1-4; the D gene is possibly TRBD1 (5 bases). Germline CDR1 is SGHDT and CDR2 is YYEEEE. The CDR3 extends over 15 amino acids. V was cut by 0 bases and J by 4 bases, with 10 bases left in between. In nucleotides, the CDR3 is TGTGCCAGCAGCTTGGCGACAGCCGGTAATGAAAAACTGTTTTTT. Translation: CASSLATAGNEKLFF.

V is TRBV9 and J is TRBJ2-7; 8 bases map to TRBD1. The CDR3 is made up of 16 amino acids. The germline V gene encodes CDR1 SGDLS and CDR2 YYNGEE. J gave up 6 bases and V 0 bases, and 11 bases lay outside the gene matches. CDR3 in DNA: TGTGCCAGCAGCGTAGGGACAGGGTCCCCTGGGGTCGAGCAGTACTTC. As protein: CASSVGTGSPGVEQYF.

This clone was detected once. The identical CDR3 is also encoded by other nucleotide sequences in the sample. This chain joins TRBV6-5 and TRBJ2-2, with TRBD1 identical over 7 bases. Germline lookup yields CDR1 MNHEY and CDR2 SVGAGI. The CDR3 is made up of 14 amino acids. The V and J ends lost 5 bases and 2 bases, in that order; junction bases with no gene match: 2. The CDR3 sequence: CASSRQGNTGELFF. CDR3 bases: TGTGCCAGCAGTCGACAGGGAAACACCGGGGAGCTGTTTTTT.

The gene calls are TRBV13 and TRBJ2-3, with 7 positions matching TRBD2. Unmatched junction bases numbered 18, after V lost 4 bases and J lost 2 bases. In germline, CDR1 is PRHDT, CDR2 FYEKMQ (reference sequence). The length of the CDR3 is 19 residues. The CDR3 is CASSSSEYGTERDTDTQYF. The CDR3, as DNA: TGTGCCAGCAGCTCCTCCGAATATGGGACTGAGCGGGACACAGATACGCAGTATTTT.